The clone carrying this T cell receptor (beta chain) was counted only a few times. Its target is not known. PCR was performed using 60 Vbeta and 13 Jbeta primers. Some clones are missing from TCRdb's copy, which holds only in-frame ones; the method was immunoSEQ multiplex PCR. The sample contains 150,000 to 200,000 clones, roughly 80% of which appear only once. This CDR3 has 12 amino acids. Germline V CDR1 and CDR2: KGHSH, LQKENI. V was cut by 6 bases and J by 7 bases, with 10 bases left in between. The data were taken from a study of cytomegalovirus exposure and HLA in healthy donors. Study-wide points: Per a prior analysis, the majority of TCR beta V segments were productive roughly 87% or roughly 30% of the time. The authors considered a cluster of highly shared sequence variants likely to be a sequencing artifact. According to a later analysis, donors in an Asian-associated ancestry cluster reportedly had fewer N-insertions than the roughly 640-donor mean.

Sequencing was carried out using PBMCs. This chain links TRBV18 with TRBJ2-1, with D possibly matching TRBD2 (6 bases). This sequence was found in a male donor in good health and CMV-seronegative. CDR3 DNA: TGTGCCAGCTCCTGGGGGGTGAATGAGCAGTTCTTC. The encoded protein is CASSWGVNEQFF.